This TCR beta chain is from a study of blood T cell repertoires in COVID-19. Study context: Whether acute or convalescent, the COVID-19 samples came from the United States, Italy and Spain.

Per germline, CDR1 ENHRY and CDR2 SYGVKD. The CDR3 runs 15 residues. V was shortened by 0 bases and J by 1 base, with 6 bases between the two germline ends. Original handling: Counts of nucleated cells, estimated from reference gene primer amplification, were obtained. Clones were sequenced by immunoSEQ multiplex PCR, and TCRdb holds only the in-frame ones, with some missing. That table supplies the V and J calls and clone size; D and trimming were determined from the DNA. This repertoire shows under 300,000 clones, 91% found once; its top ten account for more than 1%. The TCR was taken from a human donor in a cohort exposed to, infected with or recovered from COVID-19 (not recorded which). The donor label of this sample is uncertain. Material for sequencing was PBMCs or T cells enriched from blood (not recorded which). This chain links TRBV10-3 with TRBJ2-2; D unresolved. The CDR3 loop is CAISESAGNTGELFF. CDR3 coding DNA: TGTGCCATCAGTGAGTCAGCCGGGAACACCGGGGAGCTGTTTTTT.